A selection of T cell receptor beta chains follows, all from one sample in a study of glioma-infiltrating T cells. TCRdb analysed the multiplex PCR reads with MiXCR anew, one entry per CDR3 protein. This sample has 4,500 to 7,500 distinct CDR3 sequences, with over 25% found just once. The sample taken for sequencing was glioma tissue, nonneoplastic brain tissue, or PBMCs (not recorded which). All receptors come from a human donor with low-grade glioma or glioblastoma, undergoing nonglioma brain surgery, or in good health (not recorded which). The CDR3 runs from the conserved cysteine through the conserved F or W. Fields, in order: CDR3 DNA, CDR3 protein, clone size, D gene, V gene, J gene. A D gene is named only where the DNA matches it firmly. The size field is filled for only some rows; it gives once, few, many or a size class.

CDR3nt: TGTGCCAGCAGTGGACAGCTGTACCGAAAAGCTAACTATGGCTACACCTTC; CDR3aa: CASSGQLYRKANYGYTF; abundance: NA; d_gene: NA; v_gene: TRBV6-5; j_gene: TRBJ1-2
CDR3nt: TGTGCCAGCAGTTACTCGTCGTTAGCGCCACAGGCCGAGCAGTACTTC; CDR3aa: CASSYSSLAPQAEQYF; abundance: NA; d_gene: NA; v_gene: TRBV6-6; j_gene: TRBJ2-7
CDR3nt: TGTGCCACCAGTGGGGACAGCAGGGGGCAGGGTTCGGGCACCGGGGAGCTGTTTTTT; CDR3aa: CATSGDSRGQGSGTGELFF; abundance: many; d_gene: TRBD1; v_gene: TRBV24-1; j_gene: TRBJ2-2
CDR3nt: TGCGCCAGCGTCCGGACGCCTAGCACAGATACGCAGTATTTT; CDR3aa: CASVRTPSTDTQYF; abundance: medium-sized; d_gene: NA; v_gene: TRBV5-1; j_gene: TRBJ2-3
CDR3nt: TGCAGTGCTAGAGTTGGGGCGTGCGCAGGTGGTCCGCCGTGGTTT; CDR3aa: CSARVGACAGGPPWF; abundance: NA; d_gene: NA; v_gene: TRBV20-1; j_gene: TRBJ2-3
CDR3nt: TGTGCCAGCAGCATGGTCGGAGGGGGAGTAAAATACAATGAGCAGTTCTTC; CDR3aa: CASSMVGGGVKYNEQFF; abundance: few; d_gene: NA; v_gene: TRBV7-9; j_gene: TRBJ2-1
CDR3nt: TGCAGTGTTCCCGGGAATGCAGAGACCCAGTACTTC; CDR3aa: CSVPGNAETQYF; abundance: medium-sized; d_gene: NA; v_gene: TRBV20-1; j_gene: TRBJ2-5
CDR3nt: TGCGCCAGCAGCCAAGATAGGCGGGGCGAGACCCAGTACTTC; CDR3aa: CASSQDRRGETQYF; abundance: medium-sized; d_gene: NA; v_gene: TRBV4-1; j_gene: TRBJ2-5
CDR3nt: TGTGCCAGCACCCTACCGGGACAGGAGTACTTC; CDR3aa: CASTLPGQEYF; abundance: few; d_gene: TRBD1; v_gene: TRBV5-6; j_gene: TRBJ2-7
CDR3nt: TGTGCCACCAGCAGACTTACACAAGGAGACACTGAAGCTTTCTTT; CDR3aa: CATSRLTQGDTEAFF; abundance: medium-sized; d_gene: NA; v_gene: TRBV15; j_gene: TRBJ1-1
CDR3nt: TGTGCCAGCAGCCAGGTGGAGGGGGAAGGGCCGCTTGATGGCTACACCTTC; CDR3aa: CASSQVEGEGPLDGYTF; abundance: few; d_gene: NA; v_gene: TRBV4-2; j_gene: TRBJ1-2
CDR3nt: TGCAGTGCTAGAGTTACCCCAGGGACCGCGGGAGGGATTCGGGGCAATGAGCAGTTCTTC; CDR3aa: CSARVTPGTAGGIRGNEQFF; abundance: medium-sized; d_gene: TRBD2; v_gene: TRBV20-1; j_gene: TRBJ2-1
CDR3nt: TGCAGTGCTAGGGACAGGGCGTCCTACGAGCAGTACTTC; CDR3aa: CSARDRASYEQYF; abundance: medium-sized; d_gene: TRBD1; v_gene: TRBV20-1; j_gene: TRBJ2-7
CDR3nt: TGTGCCAGCAGTACACCTACCAGAGGGGACACTGAAGCTTTCTTT; CDR3aa: CASSTPTRGDTEAFF; abundance: large; d_gene: NA; v_gene: TRBV27; j_gene: TRBJ1-1
CDR3nt: TGTGCCAGCTCACCCCAAAAGAATTCACCCCTCCACTTT; CDR3aa: CASSPQKNSPLHF; abundance: NA; d_gene: NA; v_gene: TRBV18; j_gene: TRBJ1-6
CDR3nt: TGTGCCAGCTCTAAGTCGAGCTCCTACAATGAGCAGTTCTTC; CDR3aa: CASSKSSSYNEQFF; abundance: medium-sized; d_gene: NA; v_gene: TRBV18; j_gene: TRBJ2-1
CDR3nt: TGTGCCAGCAGCTCCCCTGGGCAAACGCAGTATTTT; CDR3aa: CASSSPGQTQYF; abundance: many; d_gene: NA; v_gene: TRBV7-2; j_gene: TRBJ2-3
CDR3nt: TGTGCCAGTACAGAGACTAGCGGGAGAGGGTCCTACGAGCAGTACTTC; CDR3aa: CASTETSGRGSYEQYF; abundance: medium-sized; d_gene: TRBD2; v_gene: TRBV6-1; j_gene: TRBJ2-7
CDR3nt: TGCCGTGCTAGACAAACAGGGGGCGTCACTGAAGCGTTCTTT; CDR3aa: CRARQTGGVTEAFF; abundance: NA; d_gene: TRBD1; v_gene: TRBV20-1; j_gene: TRBJ1-1
CDR3nt: TGTGCCAGCAGCCCGGGCTTAGGACCGCAAGAGACCCAGTACTTC; CDR3aa: CASSPGLGPQETQYF; abundance: many; d_gene: NA; v_gene: TRBV5-4; j_gene: TRBJ2-5
CDR3nt: TGCAGCGTGGGGGGTTTAGGACAGCGGAACACTGAAGCTTTCTTT; CDR3aa: CSVGGLGQRNTEAFF; abundance: many; d_gene: NA; v_gene: TRBV29-1; j_gene: TRBJ1-1
CDR3nt: TGTGCCAGCAGCTTAGGACTAGCGGGATGGACAGATACGCAGTATTTT; CDR3aa: CASSLGLAGWTDTQYF; abundance: medium-sized; d_gene: TRBD2; v_gene: TRBV7-2; j_gene: TRBJ2-3
CDR3nt: TGTGCCAGCAGCTTAGGTTGGCGGGACAGGTATGGGCAGTTCTTC; CDR3aa: CASSLGWRDRYGQFF; abundance: medium-sized; d_gene: TRBD1; v_gene: TRBV7-2; j_gene: TRBJ2-1
CDR3nt: TGTGCCAGCAGCTCTGGGCCCAACAATGAGCAGTTCTTC; CDR3aa: CASSSGPNNEQFF; abundance: many; d_gene: NA; v_gene: TRBV7-3; j_gene: TRBJ2-1
CDR3nt: TGTGCCAGCAGTGACAACAGGTCTGGCTACACCTTC; CDR3aa: CASSDNRSGYTF; abundance: many; d_gene: NA; v_gene: TRBV2; j_gene: TRBJ1-2
CDR3nt: TGTGCCAGCAGCCCCCCCCGACAGTATGCTTTCTTT; CDR3aa: CASSPPRQYAFF; abundance: large; d_gene: NA; v_gene: TRBV6-1; j_gene: TRBJ1-1
CDR3nt: TGTGCCAGCAGTAGTTCCGTTCAAGAGACCCAGTACTTC; CDR3aa: CASSSSVQETQYF; abundance: many; d_gene: NA; v_gene: TRBV2; j_gene: TRBJ2-5
CDR3nt: TGCAGCTTTACCGGGACAGGGACTGGCTACACCTTC; CDR3aa: CSFTGTGTGYTF; abundance: NA; d_gene: TRBD1; v_gene: TRBV29-1; j_gene: TRBJ1-2
CDR3nt: TGTGCCAGCAGCCAACAGGGCGTGAACTATGGCTACACCTTC; CDR3aa: CASSQQGVNYGYTF; abundance: many; d_gene: NA; v_gene: TRBV3-1; j_gene: TRBJ1-2
CDR3nt: TGTGCCACCAGAGATGACTGGGGAAACACCATATATTTT; CDR3aa: CATRDDWGNTIYF; abundance: NA; d_gene: NA; v_gene: TRBV15; j_gene: TRBJ1-3
CDR3nt: TGTGCCAGCAGCTCAGTAGCGGTAAAGCAGTTCTTC; CDR3aa: CASSSVAVKQFF; abundance: medium-sized; d_gene: NA; v_gene: TRBV7-2; j_gene: TRBJ2-1
CDR3nt: TGTGCCAGTAGTGCGTTAACCGGGACTAGCGGCGAGCAGTACTTC; CDR3aa: CASSALTGTSGEQYF; abundance: many; d_gene: TRBD2; v_gene: TRBV19; j_gene: TRBJ2-7
CDR3nt: TGTGCCAGCCGACGCTCCGGGACAAGTTTCAATCCGCCCCCGCAGTTT; CDR3aa: CASRRSGTSFNPPPQF; abundance: NA; d_gene: NA; v_gene: TRBV27; j_gene: TRBJ1-5
CDR3nt: TGTGCCAGCAGTTTGACAGGGGCCGGGCCCGCTGAAGCTTTCTTT; CDR3aa: CASSLTGAGPAEAFF; abundance: NA; d_gene: TRBD1; v_gene: TRBV27; j_gene: TRBJ1-1
CDR3nt: TGTGCCAGAACACAGGCGATGGGCAATCAGCCCCAGCATTTT; CDR3aa: CARTQAMGNQPQHF; abundance: few; d_gene: NA; v_gene: TRBV6-2/TRBV6-3; j_gene: TRBJ1-5